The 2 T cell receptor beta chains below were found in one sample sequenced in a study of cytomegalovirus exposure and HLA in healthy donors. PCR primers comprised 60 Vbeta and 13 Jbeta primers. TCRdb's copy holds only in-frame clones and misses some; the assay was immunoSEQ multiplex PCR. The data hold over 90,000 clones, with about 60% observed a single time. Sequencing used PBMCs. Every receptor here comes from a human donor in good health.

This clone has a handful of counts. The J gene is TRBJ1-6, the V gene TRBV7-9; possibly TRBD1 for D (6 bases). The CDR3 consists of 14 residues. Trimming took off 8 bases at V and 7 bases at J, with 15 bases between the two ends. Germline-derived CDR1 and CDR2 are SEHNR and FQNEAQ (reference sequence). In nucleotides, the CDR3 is TGTGCCAGCGGTCAACAGGGTAGGAATTCACCCCTCCACTTT. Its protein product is CASGQQGRNSPLHF.

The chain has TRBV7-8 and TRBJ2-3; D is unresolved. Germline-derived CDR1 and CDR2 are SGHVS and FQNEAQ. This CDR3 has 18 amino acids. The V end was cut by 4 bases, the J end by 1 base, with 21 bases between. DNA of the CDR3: TGTGCCAGCAGCTCCCTAGAGGCCTCTCTCGGCGGCACAGATACGCAGTATTTT. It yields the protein CASSSLEASLGGTDTQYF.